This TCR beta chain was obtained from a study of T cell repertoires in cytomegalovirus infection (dated by TCRdb to the late 2010s). About the investigation overall: Donor HLA type was relevant to the analysis, as public TCR beta signatures indicated carriage of CMV infection together with the matching HLA type.

The CDR3 holds 15 amino acids from the cysteine to the phenylalanine. Only the CDR3 portion is preserved as DNA: 45 bases, with reading frame beginning at the first base. V is clipped by 1 base and J by 6 bases, and the sequence between their germline boundaries is 15 bases long. CDR1 and CDR2 were assigned from the germline V gene (reference sequence) as LNHDA and SQIVND. The listed sequencing device is Illumina HiSeq 1500. In-frame beta chains were kept once TCRdb had trimmed the public reads at Q25 with fastp and called clones with MiXCR. Entries are consolidated by CDR3 protein sequence, retaining the most common genes and DNA. The sample table lists a few hundred thousand distinct CDR3 sequences, 26% of them with a count of one. The ten largest clonotypes hold under 15% of the sample. Turning to this clonotype: Its antigen is unknown. No much larger clone is present one base from it, and per-base qualities are unavailable.

What the study reported, not specific to this receptor: In both this cohort and an independent roughly 360-donor cohort, the cumulative frequency of public TCR beta family members distinguished carriers of CMV infection plus the relevant HLA type. The ex vivo response was dominated by HLA-C-restricted CMV-specific TCR beta clonotypes, and the single most frequent clonotype in two of eight donors was supplied by these HLA-C-restricted clonotypes.

Sequenced: PBMCs. The rearranged chain carries TRBV19 and TRBJ1-1; the D gene cannot be resolved reliably. This TCR derives from a human donor in good health (CMV status not recorded). Some clones in this sample may be carry-over from other donors' samples. The sequenced DNA is TGTGCCAGTAGTATAGCGGCACAGAGTCGGGCTGAAGCTTTCTTT. Translated, this is CASSIAAQSRAEAFF. Beyond the CDR3, the reference TRBV19 and TRBJ1-1 genes provide the residues; the full variable domain reads: DGGITQSPKYLFRKEGQNVTLSCEQNLNHDAMYWYRQDPGQGLRLIYYSQIVNDFQKGDIAEGYSVSREKKESFPLTVTSAQKNPTAFYLCASSIAAQSRAEAFFGQGTRLTVV.